This record looks at one T cell receptor (beta chain) sequence and its context. This specimen comes from a study of monozygotic twins with inflammatory bowel disease. From roughly 4,000 ng of total RNA, each TCR library was prepared. cDNA synthesis was performed in eight separate reactions for each sample. The cDNA of both the TCRalpha and TCRbeta chains was subjected to two nested PCRs of around 16 and 10 cycles. After re-calling the 5' RACE reads, TCRdb lists one entry per CDR3 protein, DNA absent. This sample's table reports about 380,000 distinct CDR3 sequences. Blood samples, whole and unsorted for T cells, yielded the isolated total RNA. The CDR3 loop spans 13 amino acids. Per the germline V gene, CDR1 is SEHNR and CDR2 is FQNEAQ (reference sequence).

This clonotype originated in a human donor with ulcerative colitis or Crohn's disease, or a healthy co-twin of an affected twin (not recorded which). Sequenced: blood. The chain combines TRBV7-9 with TRBJ1-6. The CDR3 protein is CANSEGVNSPLHF.